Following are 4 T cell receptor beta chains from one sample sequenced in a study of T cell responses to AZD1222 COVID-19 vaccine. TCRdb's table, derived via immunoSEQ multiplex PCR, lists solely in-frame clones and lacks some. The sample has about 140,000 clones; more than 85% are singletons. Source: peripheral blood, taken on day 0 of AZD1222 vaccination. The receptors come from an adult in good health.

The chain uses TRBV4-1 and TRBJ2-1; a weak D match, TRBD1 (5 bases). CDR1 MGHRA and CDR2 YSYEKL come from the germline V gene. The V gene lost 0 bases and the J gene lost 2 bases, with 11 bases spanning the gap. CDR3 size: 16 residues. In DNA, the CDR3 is TGCGCCAGCAGCCAAGAAACAGGTAGAACCTACAATGAGCAGTTCTTC. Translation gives CASSQETGRTYNEQFF.

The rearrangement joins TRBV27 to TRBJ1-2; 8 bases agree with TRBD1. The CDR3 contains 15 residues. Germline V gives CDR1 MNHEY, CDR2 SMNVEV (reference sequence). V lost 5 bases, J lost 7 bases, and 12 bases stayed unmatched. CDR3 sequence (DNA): TGTGCCAGCAGTACAACGACAGGGGCGGGTAGTGGCTACACCTTC. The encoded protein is CASSTTTGAGSGYTF.

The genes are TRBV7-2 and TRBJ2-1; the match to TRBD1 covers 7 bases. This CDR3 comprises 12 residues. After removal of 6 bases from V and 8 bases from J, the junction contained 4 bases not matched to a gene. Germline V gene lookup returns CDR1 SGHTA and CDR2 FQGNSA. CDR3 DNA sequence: TGTGCCAGCAGTATAACAGGGGATGAGCAGTTCTTC. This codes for CASSITGDEQFF.

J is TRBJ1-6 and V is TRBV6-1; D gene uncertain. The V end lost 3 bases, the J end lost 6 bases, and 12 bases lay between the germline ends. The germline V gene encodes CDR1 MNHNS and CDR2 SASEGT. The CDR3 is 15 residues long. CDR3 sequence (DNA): TGTGCCAGCAGTGAGGAGGGTTACGGTAATTCACCCCTCCACTTT. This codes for CASSEEGYGNSPLHF.